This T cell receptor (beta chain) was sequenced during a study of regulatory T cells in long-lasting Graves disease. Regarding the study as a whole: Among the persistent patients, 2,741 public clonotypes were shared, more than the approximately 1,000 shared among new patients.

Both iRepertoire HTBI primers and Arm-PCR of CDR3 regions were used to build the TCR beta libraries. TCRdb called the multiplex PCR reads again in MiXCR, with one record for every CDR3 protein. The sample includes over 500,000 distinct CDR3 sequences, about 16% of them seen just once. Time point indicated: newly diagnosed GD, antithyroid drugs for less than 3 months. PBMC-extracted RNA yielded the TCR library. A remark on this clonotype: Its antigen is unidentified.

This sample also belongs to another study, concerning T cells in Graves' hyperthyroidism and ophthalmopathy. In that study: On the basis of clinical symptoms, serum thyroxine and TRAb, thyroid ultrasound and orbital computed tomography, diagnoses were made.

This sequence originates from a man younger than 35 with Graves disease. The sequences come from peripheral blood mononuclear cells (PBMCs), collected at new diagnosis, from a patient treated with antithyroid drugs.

CDR3 bases: TGCAGTGCTGGTAGCAGGCTACAGTACTTC. Translating gives CSAGSRLQYF. V is TRBV20-1 and J is TRBJ2-7; no clear D gene. This CDR3 has 10 residues. Trimming took 5 bases from V and 10 from J, leaving 12 bases between them. Germline V lookup: CDR1 DFQATT, CDR2 SNEGSKA (reference sequence).